This T cell receptor beta chain was captured in a study of blood T cells in healthy people across ages. Only a few counts were recorded for this clonotype. Trimming cost V 2 bases and J 0 bases, with 9 bases left between them. Germline CDR1 is ENHRY and CDR2 is SYGVKD. This CDR3 contains 15 residues. With a J-beta primer mix and a sample-barcoded 5' primer, a second PCR ran about 7 to 12 cycles. TCRdb re-called the 5' RACE reads with MiXCR, one entry per CDR3 protein. The data show 1.5 million to 2 million distinct CDR3 sequences, with approximately 40% seen just once and roughly 23% held by the top ten.

The chain carries TRBV10-3 and TRBJ2-3; tentatively, D is TRBD1 (5 bases). Source material: blood. The clonotype comes from a human donor in good health. The CDR3 protein is CAISERAGSTDTQYF. The CDR3 DNA is TGTGCCATCAGTGAGAGGGCAGGGAGCACAGATACGCAGTATTTT.